The 23 T cell receptor beta chains presented below share a single source sample, sequenced in a study of early T cells in non-severe SARS-CoV-2 infection. In TCRdb, the 5' RACE reads were re-called with MiXCR into one record per CDR3 protein. The sample records under 35,000 distinct CDR3 sequences, roughly 5.2% being singletons. The source material was whole blood. The source is an adult who was a healthcare worker with PCR-confirmed SARS-CoV-2 infection or an uninfected control (not recorded which).

This clonotype was counted only a few times. CDR3 residues: CATSDLPDTQYF. CDR3 DNA: TGTGCCACCAGTGATTTGCCAGATACGCAGTATTTT. This rearrangement joins TRBV24-1 to TRBJ2-3; no clear D gene. Germline V gives CDR1 KGHDR, CDR2 SFDVKD. The CDR3 has 12 amino acids. V gave up 0 bases and J gave up 4 bases, with 1 base separating them.

This clonotype was seen only a few times. V usage is TRBV7-2 and J usage is TRBJ2-1; tentative D call: TRBD1 (6 bases). The germline gives CDR1 SGHTA, CDR2 FQGNSA. The CDR3 runs 14 residues. The V and J ends lost 5 bases and 10 bases respectively, with 18 bases between them. The CDR3, as DNA: TGTGCCAGCAGCCTAGAATCGACAGGTGGGGAGCAGTTCTTC. This encodes CASSLESTGGEQFF.

This chain connects TRBV6-2 or TRBV6-3 to TRBJ2-1, with TRBD2 identical over 9 bases. This CDR3 contains 13 residues. CDR1 is MNHEY and CDR2 is SVGEGT in the germline V gene. The V segment lost 5 bases and the J segment 9 bases; nucleotides outside the gene matches: 5. CDR3 nucleotide sequence: TGTGCCAGCAGTCAGGGACTAGCACGTGAGCAGTTCTTC. Encoded protein: CASSQGLAREQFF.

This clonotype was counted between two and nine times. The chain joins TRBV7-9 to TRBJ2-1; 16 nucleotides align to TRBD2. The CDR3 runs to 19 residues. The germline V gene has CDR1 SEHNR and CDR2 FQNEAQ (reference sequence). V lost 5 bases and J lost 7; bases outside the gene matches: 14. CDR3 amino acids: CASSPGLAGGPTSMNEQFF. CDR3 sequence (DNA): TGTGCCAGCAGCCCGGGACTAGCGGGAGGGCCCACCTCTATGAATGAGCAGTTCTTC.

This clonotype was recorded at least ten times. V and J are TRBV18 and TRBJ1-4, with no clear D. This CDR3 is 15 amino acids long. V lost 3 bases and J 6 bases, leaving 14 bases between the germline ends. From germline, CDR1 is KGHSH and CDR2 LQKENI. CDR3 in amino acids: CASSPLPAPYEKLFF. The CDR3 region has the DNA TGTGCCAGCTCACCGCTGCCAGCCCCATATGAAAAACTGTTTTTT.

Many counts were recorded for this clonotype. V gene TRBV2 combines with J gene TRBJ1-1, with 9 bases identical to TRBD1. CDR1 SNHLY and CDR2 FYNNEI come from the germline V gene. The CDR3 runs 17 residues. V was pared by 0 bases and J by 4 bases, with 9 bases of the junction left unmatched. As DNA, the CDR3 is TGTGCCAGCAGTGAAGCGTTATGGGGGACAGGGAGCACTGAAGCTTTCTTT. Amino acid sequence: CASSEALWGTGSTEAFF.

The gene calls are TRBV20-1 and TRBJ2-3, with 9 bases identical to TRBD2. Germline lookup yields CDR1 DFQATT and CDR2 SNEGSKA (reference sequence). This CDR3 has 14 amino acids. V was clipped by 6 bases and J by 6 bases; unmatched bases: 10. CDR3 protein: CSAPSGILLDTQYF. The CDR3 DNA follows: TGCAGTGCACCTAGCGGGATACTGTTGGATACGCAGTATTTT.

This clonotype has more than one count but fewer than ten. This chain connects TRBV3-1 to TRBJ2-7, with TRBD2 as a possible D gene (5 bases). V shed 0 bases and J shed 7 bases, with 13 bases lying between them. CDR3 length equals 14 residues. Germline CDR1 reads LGHDT; CDR2 reads YNNKEL (reference sequence). Written as DNA, the CDR3 is TGTGCCAGCAGCCAAGACGGTCGAGTAGCGGAGCAGTACTTC. Translation gives CASSQDGRVAEQYF.

This clonotype was observed many times. The chain links TRBV20-1 to TRBJ1-5; TRBD1 matches at 10 bases. Germline V gene sequence: CDR1 DFQATT, CDR2 SNEGSKA (reference sequence). The CDR3 covers 15 residues. After removal of 5 bases from V and 5 bases from J, the junction contained 9 bases not matched to a gene. CDR3 amino acids: CSAQGQGVMDQPQHF. For the CDR3, the DNA is TGCAGTGCTCAAGGACAGGGGGTAATGGATCAGCCCCAGCATTTT.

This clonotype occurred many times. This sequence joins TRBV7-9 and TRBJ2-5, with 10 bases matching TRBD1. From germline, CDR1 is SEHNR and CDR2 FQNEAQ (reference sequence). The CDR3 consists of 16 residues. V lost 4 bases to trimming and J lost 4 bases; unmatched junction nucleotides: 9. CDR3 sequence (DNA): TGTGCCAGCAGCTCCATCTGGGACAGGGGTCGAGAGACCCAGTACTTC. Encoded protein: CASSSIWDRGRETQYF.

This clonotype showed up just a few times. The chain combines TRBV5-1 with TRBJ1-2; 8 bases are a match to TRBD1. The CDR3 runs to 15 residues. Germline assignment: CDR1 SGHRS and CDR2 YFSETQ. Trimming removed 4 bases from V and 5 bases from J; junction bases left unmatched: 10. CDR3 coding DNA: TGCGCCAGCAGCCTGGTCCCGGGACAGGAATATGGCTACACCTTC. It codes for CASSLVPGQEYGYTF.

Only a few counts were recorded for this clonotype. CDR3 in amino acids: CASSLLGTSYGYTF. In nucleotides, the CDR3 is TGCGCCAGCAGCTTGTTGGGGACCTCCTATGGCTACACCTTC. The rearrangement links TRBV5-1 to TRBJ1-2; D possibly corresponds to TRBD1 (5 bases). CDR1 and CDR2 (germline): SGHRS, YFSETQ. The germline V and J ends were trimmed by 1 base and 4 bases, with 11 bases remaining between them. This CDR3 region has 14 residues.

This clonotype was counted at least ten times. This chain uses TRBV11-3 with TRBJ2-1; a weak D match, TRBD1 (6 bases). The CDR3 loop spans 12 amino acids. V was trimmed by 5 bases and J by 8 bases, leaving 10 bases between them. Germline CDR1 and CDR2: SGHNT and YENEEA. The CDR3 spells CASSPAGDEQFF. The CDR3 DNA is TGTGCCAGCAGCCCCGCAGGGGATGAGCAGTTCTTC.

This clonotype was picked up many times. The chain has TRBV12-3 or TRBV12-4 and TRBJ1-4; the D is unclear. CDR3 length: 14 residues. Trimming took off 6 bases at V and 8 bases at J, with 16 bases between the two ends. CDR3 loop: CASSPRGSDEKLFF. Written as DNA, the CDR3 is TGTGCCAGCAGCCCCCGGGGATCCGACGAAAAACTGTTTTTT.

This clonotype was counted between two and nine times. The rearrangement uses TRBV12-3 or TRBV12-4 and TRBJ1-1; D gene ambiguous. The CDR3 covers 13 residues. V lost 7 bases and J lost 0, with 9 bases in between. The CDR3 loop reads CASTPTVNTEAFF. CDR3 DNA: TGTGCCAGCACCCCTACAGTGAACACTGAAGCTTTCTTT.

This clonotype appeared many times. The V call is TRBV6-1, the J call TRBJ1-2, with D unresolved. CDR3 length: 15 amino acids. CDR1 is MNHNS and CDR2 is SASEGT in the germline V gene. Trimming cost V 0 bases and J 1 base, with 9 bases left between them. The CDR3 loop reads CASSEAPGLNYGYTF. The CDR3, as DNA: TGTGCCAGCAGTGAAGCGCCCGGTCTTAACTATGGCTACACCTTC.

This clonotype was seen a handful of times. The chain has TRBV27 and TRBJ2-7; D is unclear. Trimming took off 5 bases at V and 4 bases at J, with 15 bases between the two ends. The CDR3 loop spans 14 amino acids. In germline, CDR1 is MNHEY, CDR2 SMNVEV (reference sequence). The CDR3 reads CASSLQRRGYEQYF. The DNA for the CDR3 is TGTGCCAGCAGTCTCCAGCGACGCGGATACGAGCAGTACTTC.

This clonotype was counted many times. The chain recombines TRBV9 with TRBJ2-7; 7 positions match TRBD1. The V gene end was trimmed by 4 bases and the J gene end by 6 bases; junction bases not matched to a gene: 10. CDR1 SGDLS and CDR2 YYNGEE come from the germline V gene. The CDR3 runs 14 residues. The DNA of the CDR3 is TGTGCCAGCAGCCCAGGATACAGGGGTCGCGAGCAGTACTTC. Protein sequence: CASSPGYRGREQYF.

This clonotype was detected many times. One end of the junction varies from germline; a read error may be responsible. This chain uses TRBV7-7 with TRBJ1-2; weak D call: TRBD1 (6 bases). This CDR3 spans 14 amino acids. Germline-derived CDR1 and CDR2 are SSHAT and FNYEAQ (reference sequence). The chain's CDR3 is CASSPPGDGYGYTF. DNA for the CDR3: TGTGCTAGCAGCCCGCCAGGGGACGGCTATGGCTACACCTTC.

The V and J genes are TRBV29-1 and TRBJ2-3; 8 positions agree with TRBD1. V lost 3 bases and J lost 0; bases outside the gene matches: 2. Germline V gene lookup returns CDR1 SQVTM and CDR2 ANQGSEA. This CDR3 comprises 14 residues. The CDR3 nucleotides are TGCAGCGTTGAGCAGGGGGCCAGCACAGATACGCAGTATTTT. Its protein is CSVEQGASTDTQYF.

This clonotype was found many times. The chain carries TRBV3-1 and TRBJ1-1; the D gene is possibly TRBD1 (5 bases). V was cut by 6 bases and J by 6 bases, with 14 bases left in between. Per germline, CDR1 LGHDT and CDR2 YNNKEL (reference sequence). This CDR3 has 13 residues. This CDR3 is CASSSQGISEAFF. Here the CDR3 DNA reads TGTGCCAGCAGTTCTCAGGGAATCTCTGAAGCTTTCTTT.

This chain uses TRBV12-3 or TRBV12-4 with TRBJ2-7; TRBD1 aligns across 7 bases. This CDR3 comprises 14 residues. Unmatched junction bases numbered 3, after V lost 2 bases and J lost 2 bases. CDR3 sequence (DNA): TGTGCCAGCAGTTTACCGGGACAGACCTACGAGCAGTACTTC. Translated: CASSLPGQTYEQYF.

At least ten counts were recorded for this clonotype. The chain carries TRBV4-2 and TRBJ2-3, with 11 nucleotides matching TRBD2. The CDR3 consists of 16 residues. Per germline, CDR1 LGHNA and CDR2 YNFKEQ. V was clipped by 0 bases and J by 11 bases; unmatched bases: 10. The CDR3 bases are TGTGCCAGCAGCCAAGATCCTAGCGGGGGGTCGGGGGAGCAGTATTTT. Encoded protein: CASSQDPSGGSGEQYF.